These 23 T cell receptor beta chains share one sample of origin, sequenced in a study of identifying expanded T cells in peripheral blood. Generated by immunoSEQ multiplex PCR, the TCRdb table keeps only in-frame clones and is missing some. The sample shows 100,000 or so clones, roughly 90% of them seen only once. Sequencing used blood. The origin of the receptors is a person aged 18-69 years in good health.

The chain employs TRBV7-2 and TRBJ2-3; 9 bases are a match to TRBD1. The germline V gene has CDR1 SGHTA and CDR2 FQGNSA. Germline trimming cut 6 bases from V and 6 bases from J; bases unmatched to any gene: 10. This CDR3 comprises 15 residues. CDR3 in DNA: TGTGCCAGCAGGCTCCGGGACAGGGTGGCCGATACGCAGTATTTT. This sequence encodes CASRLRDRVADTQYF.

CDR3 DNA sequence: TGCGCCAGCAGCCAAGACCAGGGGAGTACGCAGTATTTT. This translates into CASSQDQGSTQYF. The chain carries TRBV4-3 and TRBJ2-3; possible D gene TRBD1, 6 bases. Deletions cut 0 bases from V and 8 bases from J, with 9 bases between. The germline V gene encodes CDR1 LGHNA and CDR2 YSLEER. There are 13 residues in the CDR3.

This chain links TRBV7-8 with TRBJ1-5; TRBD1 matches 9 bases. V trimming: 1 base; J trimming: 0 bases; junction bases outside the gene matches: 4. The CDR3 extends over 17 amino acids. The germline gives CDR1 SGHVS, CDR2 FQNEAQ. In DNA form, the CDR3 reads TGTGCCAGCAGCTTAGGGGACAGGGTCTATAGCAATCAGCCCCAGCATTTT. It codes for CASSLGDRVYSNQPQHF.

This clone was counted a single time. The V and J genes are TRBV7-9 and TRBJ2-7; no clear D gene. This CDR3 is built from 12 residues. V lost 2 bases, J lost 4 bases, and 6 bases lay in between. CDR1 SEHNR and CDR2 FQNEAQ come from the germline V gene (reference sequence). The CDR3 is CASSLSPYEQYF. The CDR3 coding sequence is TGTGCCAGCAGCTTAAGCCCGTACGAGCAGTACTTC.

CDR3 in amino acids: CASSFSGNTIYF. DNA for the CDR3: TGTGCCAGCTCGTTCTCTGGAAACACCATATATTTT. This chain joins TRBV9 and TRBJ1-3, with D hard to call. CDR1 is SGDLS and CDR2 is YYNGEE in the germline V gene. This CDR3 is built from 12 residues. V was trimmed by 7 bases and J by 0 bases, leaving 5 bases between them.

This chain joins TRBV19 and TRBJ2-2; perhaps TRBD2 as D (5 bases). Between the trimmed V and J ends, which lost 8 bases and 7 bases, there was a span of 17 bases. The CDR3 consists of 14 residues. CDR1 is LNHDA, CDR2 SQIVND, per germline (reference sequence). In DNA form, the CDR3 reads TGTGCCAGTCAATTCGGGGTTAGAGTCGGGGAGCTGTTTTTT. Translation: CASQFGVRVGELFF.

This clone was recorded a few times. The chain carries TRBV5-1 and TRBJ1-6; a weak D match, TRBD1 (6 bases). CDR3 length equals 16 residues. The germline CDR1 and CDR2 sequences are SGHRS and YFSETQ. V was pared by 2 bases and J by 6 bases, with 15 bases between. CDR3 region: CASSFQGTAPNSPLHF. The CDR3 region has the DNA TGCGCCAGCAGCTTTCAGGGGACTGCACCTAATTCACCCCTCCACTTT.

The rearrangement uses TRBV10-3 and TRBJ1-1; D call uncertain. The CDR3 consists of 14 residues. Germline loops: CDR1 ENHRY, CDR2 SYGVKD. V was cut by 4 bases and J by 1 base, with 10 bases left in between. The CDR3 sequence is CAISAGGSNTEAFF. CDR3 sequence (DNA): TGTGCCATCAGTGCTGGTGGATCGAACACTGAAGCTTTCTTT.

The genes are TRBV5-4 and TRBJ2-5; 8 bases agree with TRBD1. Germline CDR1 SGHNT, CDR2 YYREEE (reference sequence). This CDR3 comprises 15 residues. J was trimmed by 5 bases and V by 3 bases; bases with no gene match: 9. As DNA, the CDR3 is TGTGCCAGCAGCTCACGGACAGGGTCGGTGGAGACCCAGTACTTC. Encoded protein: CASSSRTGSVETQYF.

Note on this clone: The same CDR3 arises from other DNA sequences in this sample as well. The chain carries TRBV27 and TRBJ2-3; D is unresolved. This CDR3 comprises 12 residues. Trimming cost V 6 bases and J 1 base, with 5 bases left between them. Germline CDR1 MNHEY, CDR2 SMNVEV (reference sequence). The CDR3 DNA sequence: TGTGCCAGCAGCCCCCGCACAGATACGCAGTATTTT. Protein: CASSPRTDTQYF.

V usage is TRBV25-1 and J usage is TRBJ1-1, with D tentatively TRBD1 (5 bases). The CDR3 runs to 13 residues. V shed 2 bases and J shed 11 bases, with 15 bases lying between them. CDR1 is MGHDK and CDR2 is SYGVNS in the germline V gene. The CDR3 here is CASSESRTGGAFF. DNA of the CDR3: TGTGCCAGCAGTGAAAGTCGGACCGGGGGGGCTTTCTTT.

This chain connects TRBV19 to TRBJ1-6, with D hard to call. Trimming took 3 bases from V and 7 from J, leaving 16 bases between them. The CDR3 sequence is 16 residues long. The germline V gene encodes CDR1 LNHDA and CDR2 SQIVND (reference sequence). The CDR3: CASSMRAPYMNSPLHF. In DNA form, the CDR3 reads TGTGCCAGTAGTATGCGGGCCCCATATATGAATTCACCCCTCCACTTT.

J is TRBJ2-7 and V is TRBV6-5; D may be TRBD1 (5 bases). The V end lost 4 bases, the J end lost 0 bases, and 7 bases lay between the germline ends. This CDR3 has 13 amino acids. Germline CDR1 MNHEY, CDR2 SVGAGI. The DNA for the CDR3 is TGTGCCAGCAGTTTACAGGCCTCCTACGAGCAGTACTTC. Protein sequence: CASSLQASYEQYF.

CDR3 sequence reads: CASSLQGTGELFF. The CDR3 region has the DNA TGCGCCAGCAGCTTACAGGGAACCGGGGAGCTGTTTTTT. J is TRBJ2-2 and V is TRBV5-1, with D possibly being TRBD1 (6 bases). The CDR3 length is 13 residues. The germline CDR1 and CDR2 sequences are SGHRS and YFSETQ. V was pared by 2 bases and J by 5 bases, with 7 bases between.

The J gene is TRBJ2-1, the V gene TRBV29-1; D is possibly TRBD2 (5 bases). The CDR3 consists of 15 residues. Germline assignment: CDR1 SQVTM and CDR2 ANQGSEA. Trimming took off 0 bases at V and 0 bases at J, with 9 bases between the two ends. In DNA form, the CDR3 reads TGCAGCGTTGAAGATCGGAGGAGCTCCTACAATGAGCAGTTCTTC. This sequence encodes CSVEDRRSSYNEQFF.

Ten or more counts support this clone. This rearrangement joins TRBV6-6 to TRBJ1-3; D is uncertain. Germline V gene data show CDR1 as MNHNY and CDR2 as SVGAGI (reference sequence). The CDR3 loop spans 12 amino acids. Between the trimmed V and J ends, which lost 8 bases and 2 bases, there was a span of 7 bases. CDR3 residues: CASWEAGNTIYF. DNA for the CDR3: TGTGCCAGCTGGGAGGCTGGAAACACCATATATTTT.

This chain links TRBV5-1 with TRBJ2-7, with TRBD1 as a possible D gene (5 bases). This CDR3 contains 15 residues. V was pared by 2 bases and J by 0 bases, with 12 bases between. Per germline, CDR1 SGHRS and CDR2 YFSETQ. CDR3 in amino acids: CASSFDRLNSYEQYF. CDR3 nucleotides: TGCGCCAGCAGCTTTGACAGACTTAACTCCTACGAGCAGTACTTC.

This CDR3 reads CARSQLAGGPLQETQYF. DNA for the CDR3: TGTGCCAGAAGCCAACTAGCGGGGGGCCCCCTCCAAGAGACCCAGTACTTC. The chain recombines TRBV5-3 with TRBJ2-5; 12 bases agree with TRBD2. TRBV5-3 is designated an ORF whose function remains uncertain. V lost 4 bases, J lost 1 base, and 8 bases stayed unmatched. The CDR3 sequence is 17 residues long.

The chain joins TRBV25-1 to TRBJ2-3; 11 bases are shared with TRBD2. The CDR3 loop spans 15 amino acids. Losses at the gene ends were 6 bases for V and 4 bases for J; bases not matched to a gene: 6. Germline V gene sequence: CDR1 MGHDK, CDR2 SYGVNS. CDR3 sequence reads: CASSPLGLAADTQYF. The CDR3 nucleotides read TGTGCCAGCAGCCCCTTGGGACTAGCGGCAGATACGCAGTATTTT.

DNA of the CDR3: TGTGCCAGTTCCAAACAGGGAAACACTGAAGCTTTCTTT. Translation gives CASSKQGNTEAFF. The chain recombines TRBV2 with TRBJ1-1; D is possibly TRBD1 (6 bases). Trimming took off 9 bases at V and 2 bases at J, with 13 bases between the two ends. The CDR3 runs 13 residues. Germline-derived CDR1 and CDR2 are SNHLY and FYNNEI. Looking up the rest from reference TRBV2 and TRBJ1-1 gives the full variable domain: EPEVTQTPSHQVTQMGQEVILRCVPISNHLYFYWYRQILGQKVEFLVSFYNNEISEKSEIFDDQFSVERPDGSNFTLKIRSTKLEDSAMYFCASSKQGNTEAFFGQGTRLTVV.

With respect to this clone: Because the CDR3's place on the DNA is in doubt, the DNA is left out and the CDR3 is given as listed by TCRdb. This chain uses TRBV7-2 with TRBJ1-5. The CDR3 is 17 residues long, ends included. Per germline, CDR1 SGHTA and CDR2 FQGNSA. CDR3 loop: CASSEFGSGALYQPQHF.

The rearrangement links TRBV4-3 to TRBJ2-1; D is unresolved. The CDR3 contains 15 residues. V lost 0 bases to trimming and J lost 6 bases, with 12 bases between them. Per the germline V gene, CDR1 is LGHNA and CDR2 is YSLEER. The CDR3 loop reads CASSQEFARGNEQFF. The CDR3 coding sequence is TGCGCCAGCAGCCAAGAATTTGCTAGAGGCAATGAGCAGTTCTTC.

This chain joins TRBV9 and TRBJ1-1; D is possibly TRBD1 (5 bases). Per germline, CDR1 SGDLS and CDR2 YYNGEE. Trimming removed 3 bases from V and 1 base from J, with 13 bases in between. The CDR3 is made up of 15 amino acids. The CDR3 sequence: CASSEGLWENTEAFF. In nucleotides, the CDR3 is TGTGCCAGCAGCGAGGGGTTGTGGGAGAACACTGAAGCTTTCTTT.